The clone carrying this TCR beta chain was detected only a few times. Its cognate antigen is unknown. The second PCR ran roughly 6 to 11 cycles with a sample-barcoded 5' primer and J-beta primers. TCRdb itself ran the 5' RACE reads through MiXCR, one entry per CDR3 protein. The sample comprises over a million distinct CDR3 sequences, 42% of which are singletons, and less than 8% rests with the top ten. This sample is drawn from a study of blood T cells in healthy people across ages. Findings of the study overall: Diversity estimates drawn from one million T cells were deemed underestimates.

This TCR came from a woman between 18 and 29 years old in good health. Input material: blood.

The chain's CDR3 is CASRWDSGRRSYEQYF. The CDR3 nucleotides are TGTGCCAGCAGGTGGGATAGCGGGAGGAGGTCCTACGAGCAGTACTTC. This rearrangement joins TRBV12-3 or TRBV12-4 to TRBJ2-7, with TRBD2 matching 10 bases. CDR3 length: 16 amino acids. J gave up 1 base and V 6 bases, and 9 bases lay outside the gene matches.